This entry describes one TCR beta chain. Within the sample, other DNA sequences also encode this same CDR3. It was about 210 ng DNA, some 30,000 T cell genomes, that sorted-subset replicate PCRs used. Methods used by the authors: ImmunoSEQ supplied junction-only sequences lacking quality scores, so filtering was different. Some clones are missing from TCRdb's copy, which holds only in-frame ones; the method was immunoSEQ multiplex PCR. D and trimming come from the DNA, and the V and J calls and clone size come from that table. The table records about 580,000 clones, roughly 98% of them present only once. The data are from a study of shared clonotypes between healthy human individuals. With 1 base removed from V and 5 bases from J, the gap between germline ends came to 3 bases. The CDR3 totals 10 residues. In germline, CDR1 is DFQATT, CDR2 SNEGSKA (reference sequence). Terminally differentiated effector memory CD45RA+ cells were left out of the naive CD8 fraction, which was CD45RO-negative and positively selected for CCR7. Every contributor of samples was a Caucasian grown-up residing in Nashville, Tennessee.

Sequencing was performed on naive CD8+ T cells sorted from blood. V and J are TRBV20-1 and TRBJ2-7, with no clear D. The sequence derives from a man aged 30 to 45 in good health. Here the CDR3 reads CSARGNEQYF. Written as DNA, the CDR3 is TGCAGTGCTAGAGGGAACGAGCAGTACTTC.